The TCR beta chain described here comes from a study of blood T cell repertoires in COVID-19. The overall study: Nucleic acid was either cDNA or gDNA, and it came from T cells, B-cell-depleted T cells, or PBMCs.

Source study methods: Reference gene primers were amplified, and this amplification served to estimate nucleated cell counts. Assay: immunoSEQ multiplex PCR; the TCRdb copy retains only in-frame clones and omits some. V, J and clone size derive from that table, while D and trimming were established from the DNA sequence. The sample holds 200,000 to 250,000 clones, about 90% seen once. Trimming left V 3 bases short and J 11 bases short, with 16 bases between. Germline CDR1 and CDR2: LNHDA and SQIVND (reference sequence). The CDR3 is made up of 13 amino acids. Ages ranged from roughly 18 to 100 years, with residence in around 24 US areas. Each participant's cohort was designated according to participant-reported clinical history.

The receptor's source is a man younger than 40 who had recovered from COVID-19. Specimen: PBMCs or T cells enriched from blood (not recorded which). The V call is TRBV19, the J call TRBJ1-1; tentatively, D is TRBD1 (5 bases). Here the CDR3 reads CASSIDGGFDAFF. DNA of the CDR3: TGTGCCAGTAGTATCGATGGGGGGTTTGACGCTTTCTTT.